This T cell receptor beta chain is from a study of T cells in localized non-small cell lung cancer. As for this clone: Its antigen is as yet unknown.

Trimming left V 0 bases short and J 3 bases short, with 7 bases between. This CDR3 is 14 amino acids long. Germline V gene lookup returns CDR1 SGHRS and CDR2 YFSETQ. Libraries were prepared by immunoSEQ multiplex PCR; TCRdb keeps only in-frame clonotypes and omits some of them. The sample lists more than 45,000 clones; around 86% were seen once. Study-wide findings and caveats: A denser population of T cells in blood accompanied longer overall survival. Clonality of T cells reached its maximum in uninvolved adjacent lung, surpassing tumor. Researchers found a median around 50 of the top 100 tumor clones in adjacent lung.

The specimen comprised peripheral blood, sampled before any cancer treatment. This TCR came from an older male donor with stage III squamous cell lung carcinoma. The chain carries TRBV5-1 and TRBJ1-3; D is undetermined. This CDR3 reads CASSLDAGGNTIYF. DNA of the CDR3: TGCGCCAGCAGCTTGGACGCTGGTGGAAACACCATATATTTT.